The sequence of this TCR beta chain was determined in a study of blood T cell repertoires in COVID-19. Clones were read by immunoSEQ multiplex PCR, and TCRdb kept only the in-frame ones, dropping some. The sample lists 250,000 or so clones, nearly 90% occurring once. V trimming: 5 bases; J trimming: 7 bases; junction bases outside the gene matches: 5. This CDR3 comprises 12 residues. The germline V gene has CDR1 MNHNY and CDR2 SVGAGI (reference sequence). Sequencing input: PBMCs or T cells enriched from blood (not recorded which). The sequence came from a man aged 30 to 45 who had recovered from COVID-19. The gene calls are TRBV6-6 and TRBJ2-7; 7 bases are a match to TRBD2. CDR3 loop: CASSRDYLEQYF. The CDR3 DNA is TGTGCCAGCAGTCGGGACTACCTAGAGCAGTACTTC.